This T cell receptor beta chain emerged from a study of T-cell reconstitution after alpha-beta-depleted transplantation in children. Study-level results: It was surviving recipient T cells and thymic progenitors that gave some patients high TCRbeta diversity at day 60. One year post-transplant, T-cell counts and diversity were largely derived from T cells produced anew. Several hundred expanded graft clones reportedly gave rise to the alpha-beta T cells present about two months after transplant.

Library preparation (for TCRbeta) was performed with unique molecular identifiers. TCRdb re-analysed the PCR reads in MiXCR, keeping a single row per CDR3 protein. The profile shows 25,000 to 35,000 distinct CDR3 sequences, about 7% of them singletons. Germline V gene lookup returns CDR1 SQVTM and CDR2 ANQGSEA. V lost 5 bases and J 0 bases, leaving 8 bases between the germline ends. The CDR3 length is 13 residues. This clonotype was detected many times. Its specificity is unknown. Source: peripheral blood, taken 60 days after TCRalphabeta/CD19-depleted stem cell transplant. The J gene is TRBJ2-4, the V gene TRBV29-1, with unresolved D. The sequence was collected from a child less than two years old who had a stem cell transplant for acute myeloid leukemia, so the T cells may come from the graft donor. CDR3 amino acids: CSVQLIAKNIQYF. CDR3 DNA sequence: TGCAGCGTTCAACTTATAGCCAAAAACATTCAGTACTTC.